Presented here are 31 T cell receptor beta chains from one specimen sequenced in a study of cytomegalovirus exposure and HLA in healthy donors. 13 Jbeta primers and 60 Vbeta primers were used for the PCR. The assay was immunoSEQ multiplex PCR, and TCRdb's table has in-frame clones only and misses some. Of 130,000 to 150,000 clones in the sample, about 80% were seen once. Sequencing used PBMCs. Receptors were obtained from a male donor in good health and CMV-seropositive.

This chain joins TRBV9 and TRBJ2-1; maybe TRBD2 (7 bases). Germline V gene data show CDR1 as SGDLS and CDR2 as YYNGEE. The CDR3 extends over 15 amino acids. V lost 1 base and J 5 bases, leaving 13 bases between the germline ends. CDR3: CASSVRGATNNEQFF. The CDR3, as DNA: TGTGCCAGCAGCGTACGGGGGGCGACCAACAATGAGCAGTTCTTC.

The rearrangement uses TRBV5-1 and TRBJ1-2, with 11 bases matching TRBD1. The CDR3 spans 17 residues. Unmatched junction bases numbered 12, after V lost 0 bases and J lost 8 bases. Germline lookup yields CDR1 SGHRS and CDR2 YFSETQ. The CDR3 region has the DNA TGCGCCAGCAGCTTGGTTTCCGGGACAGGGGGTCTCAGAGGCTACACCTTC. It codes for CASSLVSGTGGLRGYTF.

V is TRBV5-4 and J is TRBJ1-2, with TRBD1 identical over 8 bases. J gave up 4 bases and V 4 bases, and 12 bases lay outside the gene matches. CDR3 length equals 16 residues. Per the germline V gene, CDR1 is SGHNT and CDR2 is YYREEE (reference sequence). CDR3 coding DNA: TGTGCCAGCAGCCAACTTTTGCAGGGGGCAATCTATGGCTACACCTTC. Protein sequence: CASSQLLQGAIYGYTF.

The chain combines TRBV7-9 with TRBJ1-2, with 8 bases that match TRBD1. The V and J ends lost 2 bases and 4 bases, in that order; junction bases with no gene match: 9. The germline gives CDR1 SEHNR, CDR2 FQNEAQ (reference sequence). The CDR3 loop spans 16 amino acids. CDR3 in DNA: TGTGCCAGCAGCTTACCTCGGACAGGGCCCCTCTATGGCTACACCTTC. Translating gives CASSLPRTGPLYGYTF.

This clone was recorded a few times. V gene TRBV4-1 combines with J gene TRBJ2-1, with 9 bases fitting TRBD2. CDR3 size: 16 residues. The germline gives CDR1 MGHRA, CDR2 YSYEKL. Unmatched junction bases numbered 13, after V lost 4 bases and J lost 9 bases. DNA for the CDR3: TGCGCCAGCAGCCCGATTGGCGGGGGGGCTGGGGGTGAGCAGTTCTTC. This translates into CASSPIGGGAGGEQFF.

V is TRBV7-6 and J is TRBJ2-3; D gene unclear. From germline, CDR1 is SGHVS and CDR2 FNYEAQ. The CDR3 runs to 14 residues. Trimming left V 3 bases short and J 1 base short, with 8 bases between. Here the CDR3 DNA reads TGTGCCAGCAGCTTCAGTGCTGGCACAGATACGCAGTATTTT. Translating it yields CASSFSAGTDTQYF.

This clone has only a few counts. This chain connects TRBV6-1 to TRBJ2-7; 7 positions agree with TRBD1. Germline CDR1 and CDR2: MNHNS and SASEGT. The CDR3 is made up of 15 amino acids. J lost 6 bases, V lost 6 bases, and 14 bases had no gene match. The CDR3 coding sequence is TGTGCCAGCAGGAAGAGAACAGGGGCCGAGTCCGAGCAGTACTTC. Translation gives CASRKRTGAESEQYF.

This clone was recorded a few times. The chain combines TRBV7-8 with TRBJ2-3, with D tentatively TRBD1 (7 bases). V gave up 0 bases and J gave up 2 bases, with 15 bases separating them. The CDR3 totals 17 residues. The germline gives CDR1 SGHVS, CDR2 FQNEAQ. CDR3 coding DNA: TGTGCCAGCAGCTTAGCGCCGGCGGGACAGAACACAGATACGCAGTATTTT. It is translated as CASSLAPAGQNTDTQYF.

The chain recombines TRBV7-8 with TRBJ2-5; 14 nucleotides agree with TRBD2. V lost 1 base and J lost 4; bases outside the gene matches: 11. Germline values: CDR1 SGHVS, CDR2 FQNEAQ. This CDR3 has 19 amino acids. CDR3: CASSLVGGRGTSGGETQYF. The CDR3 DNA follows: TGTGCCAGCAGCTTAGTTGGAGGTAGAGGGACTAGCGGGGGAGAGACCCAGTACTTC.

The chain recombines TRBV10-2 with TRBJ2-7; 9 bases align to TRBD1. Germline V gene sequence: CDR1 WSHSY, CDR2 SAAADI. This CDR3 has 16 residues. Trimming at V came to 6 bases and at J to 0 bases, leaving 9 bases not matched to a gene. CDR3 in DNA: TGCGCCAGCAGCGGGCTACGGGACAGGGACTCCTACGAGCAGTACTTC. Amino acid sequence: CASSGLRDRDSYEQYF.

This chain links TRBV5-1 with TRBJ2-7; 9 bases are a match to TRBD2. CDR1 is SGHRS and CDR2 is YFSETQ in the germline V gene. The J segment lost 2 bases and the V segment lost 5 bases, leaving 8 bases of the junction unmatched. This CDR3 spans 15 amino acids. The CDR3 sequence: CASRAEGGRAYEQYF. The CDR3 bases are TGCGCCAGCAGAGCCGAGGGCGGGAGGGCCTACGAGCAGTACTTC.

This chain links TRBV27 with TRBJ2-7; 7 positions agree with TRBD2. There are 12 residues in the CDR3. The germline V gene encodes CDR1 MNHEY and CDR2 SMNVEV (reference sequence). The V gene end was trimmed by 5 bases and the J gene end by 4 bases; junction bases not matched to a gene: 2. The CDR3 DNA reads as TGTGCCAGCAGTCCTAGCGGATACGAGCAGTACTTC. As protein: CASSPSGYEQYF.

This clone was detected a few times. V usage is TRBV14 and J usage is TRBJ1-1; D is unresolved. The V end lost 4 bases, the J end lost 0 bases, and 6 bases lay between the germline ends. This CDR3 has 13 residues. Germline CDR1 and CDR2: SGHDN and FVKESK. Written as DNA, the CDR3 is TGTGCCAGCAGCCTCCAGATGAACACTGAAGCTTTCTTT. This codes for CASSLQMNTEAFF.

The chain recombines TRBV4-3 with TRBJ2-2; 7 bases are a match to TRBD1. Germline loops: CDR1 LGHNA, CDR2 YSLEER. This CDR3 comprises 15 residues. V lost 4 bases, J lost 1 base, and 3 bases stayed unmatched. The CDR3 spells CASSRGQENTGELFF. CDR3 nucleotides: TGCGCCAGCAGCCGAGGACAGGAGAACACCGGGGAGCTGTTTTTT.

The CDR3 DNA is TGTGCCAGCAGCCCCCGGGTTAGCGGGAGTAGCGCCCTGTTTTTT. Translation gives CASSPRVSGSSALFF. The chain uses TRBV7-3 and TRBJ2-2; the match to TRBD2 covers 9 bases. The germline gives CDR1 SGHTA, CDR2 FQGTGA. The V and J ends lost 5 bases and 14 bases, in that order; junction bases with no gene match: 15. The CDR3 is 15 amino acids.

The rearrangement joins TRBV30 to TRBJ2-3; 9 nucleotides line up with TRBD2. This CDR3 region has 16 residues. CDR1 is GTSNPN and CDR2 is SVGIG in the germline V gene (reference sequence). Trimming cost V 0 bases and J 0 bases; bases outside gene matches: 4. For the CDR3, the DNA is TGTGCCTGGAGTGTAGGGCTAGCGGGAAGCACAGATACGCAGTATTTT. Translating gives CAWSVGLAGSTDTQYF.

This chain links TRBV30 with TRBJ2-5, with D unclear. The J call is in doubt because the DNA end fits TRBJ2-7 better. The CDR3 length is 13 residues. Germline loops: CDR1 GTSNPN, CDR2 SVGIG (reference sequence). The CDR3 reads CAWTPLSSYEQYF. The DNA for the CDR3 is TGTGCCTGGACCCCGCTGAGCTCCTACGAGCAGTACTTC.

This chain uses TRBV29-1 with TRBJ1-1, with TRBD1 as a possible D gene (6 bases). This CDR3 spans 13 amino acids. CDR1 SQVTM and CDR2 ANQGSEA come from the germline V gene. Trimming removed 3 bases at V and 5 bases at J, with 13 bases between. In DNA form, the CDR3 reads TGCAGCGTTGACCAGACAGGCGAAACTGAAGCTTTCTTT. Its protein product is CSVDQTGETEAFF.

Worth noting for this clone: This may be a read error: a much more frequent sequence differs by one nucleotide. The chain has TRBV9 and TRBJ2-7, with 10 bases lining up with TRBD1. From germline, CDR1 is SGDLS and CDR2 YYNGEE. Losses at the gene ends were 4 bases for V and 3 bases for J; bases not matched to a gene: 4. The CDR3 extends over 14 amino acids. The CDR3 nucleotides are TGTGCCAGCAGCCCCGGGACAGGGGTCTACGAGCAGTACTTC. Encoded protein: CASSPGTGVYEQYF.

This clone came up once. The chain employs TRBV2 and TRBJ1-5; the D gene is possibly TRBD1 (6 bases). The CDR3 has 14 residues. The V and J ends lost 5 bases and 3 bases respectively, with 11 bases between them. In germline, CDR1 is SNHLY, CDR2 FYNNEI. CDR3 amino acids: CASSSDRLNQPQHF. DNA for the CDR3: TGTGCCAGCAGTTCTGACAGGCTCAATCAGCCCCAGCATTTT.

The CDR3 region is CASSPETGGIGSNTGELFF. Written as DNA, the CDR3 is TGTGCCAGCAGCCCGGAGACCGGAGGGATCGGGTCGAACACCGGGGAGCTGTTTTTT. This rearrangement joins TRBV9 to TRBJ2-2; D possibly corresponds to TRBD2 (6 bases). Between the trimmed V and J ends, which lost 4 bases and 0 bases, there was a span of 22 bases. The CDR3 runs 19 residues. Germline loops: CDR1 SGDLS, CDR2 YYNGEE.

V is TRBV7-6 and J is TRBJ2-3; 9 bases are a match to TRBD2. This CDR3 comprises 20 residues. Trimming cost V 0 bases and J 2 bases; bases outside gene matches: 15. The V gene's germline CDR1 is SGHVS and CDR2 FNYEAQ. CDR3 sequence reads: CASSLAGGRADYKPTDTQYF. The CDR3 nucleotides are TGTGCCAGCAGCTTAGCGGGCGGGAGGGCGGATTATAAGCCCACAGATACGCAGTATTTT.

This clone was counted once. The chain combines TRBV5-4 with TRBJ2-2, with a weak D call TRBD1 (6 bases). The CDR3 contains 19 residues. Trimming pared 4 bases from V and 0 bases from J, leaving 22 bases between. The germline gives CDR1 SGHNT, CDR2 YYREEE (reference sequence). For the CDR3, the DNA is TGTGCCAGCAGCCATAGCCCCCTTCCTGGGGGCACGAACACCGGGGAGCTGTTTTTT. Its protein product is CASSHSPLPGGTNTGELFF.

The rearrangement links TRBV21-1 to TRBJ1-4. TRBV21-1 is a documented pseudogene. This CDR3 region has 15 residues. The CDR3 sequence: CASSRESPLGEKLFF. CDR3 DNA: TGTGCCAGCAGCAGAGAGTCTCCCCTTGGTGAAAAACTGTTTTTT.

This sequence joins TRBV5-1 and TRBJ2-7, with 8 bases identical to TRBD2. Germline V gene sequence: CDR1 SGHRS, CDR2 YFSETQ. CDR3 length equals 15 residues. V was clipped by 0 bases and J by 0 bases; unmatched bases: 2. CDR3 in DNA: TGCGCCAGCAGCTTGGTTAGCGGGGCCTCCTACGAGCAGTACTTC. Translation: CASSLVSGASYEQYF.

The V and J genes are TRBV7-9 and TRBJ2-7; D is perhaps TRBD1 (5 bases). V dropped 1 base and J dropped 5 bases, with 9 bases sitting between them. CDR1 and CDR2 from the germline V gene are SEHNR and FQNEAQ (reference sequence). The CDR3 sequence is 13 residues long. CDR3 residues: CASSLGAGNEQYF. The CDR3 DNA sequence: TGTGCCAGCAGCTTAGGGGCAGGGAACGAGCAGTACTTC.

V gene TRBV18 combines with J gene TRBJ2-5, with 12 bases matching TRBD2. V lost 2 bases to trimming and J lost 4 bases; unmatched junction nucleotides: 5. Germline loops: CDR1 KGHSH, CDR2 LQKENI. The CDR3 covers 16 residues. The CDR3 reads CASSPTSGRSGETQYF. The CDR3 DNA sequence: TGTGCCAGCTCACCAACTAGCGGGAGGTCCGGAGAGACCCAGTACTTC.

The chain employs TRBV6-5 and TRBJ1-1; D remains ambiguous. The CDR3 is 13 amino acids. Trimming took off 7 bases at V and 5 bases at J, with 14 bases between the two ends. Germline V gives CDR1 MNHEY, CDR2 SVGAGI. Here the CDR3 reads CASMRLVETEAFF. The DNA for the CDR3 is TGTGCCAGCATGAGACTGGTCGAGACTGAAGCTTTCTTT.

This chain links TRBV7-6 with TRBJ2-2, with TRBD2 matching 7 bases. Germline assignment: CDR1 SGHVS and CDR2 FNYEAQ. The CDR3 length is 16 residues. J lost 5 bases, V lost 3 bases, and 9 bases had no gene match. The CDR3 here is CASSFSFGRRTGELFF. The CDR3 nucleotides are TGTGCCAGCAGCTTTAGTTTCGGGAGGCGGACCGGGGAGCTGTTTTTT.

The chain recombines TRBV29-1 with TRBJ2-7, with 8 bases fitting TRBD2. Germline trimming cut 4 bases from V and 2 bases from J; bases unmatched to any gene: 7. The CDR3 loop spans 14 amino acids. The germline V gene encodes CDR1 SQVTM and CDR2 ANQGSEA. The CDR3 spells CSVVSREGPYEQYF. As DNA, the CDR3 is TGCAGCGTTGTCTCTCGGGAGGGCCCCTACGAGCAGTACTTC.

This clone was counted only a few times. The chain combines TRBV18 with TRBJ1-2, with 10 bases identical to TRBD1. The V and J ends lost 6 bases and 8 bases, in that order; junction bases with no gene match: 6. The length of the CDR3 is 13 residues. Germline V CDR1 and CDR2: KGHSH, LQKENI. DNA for the CDR3: TGTGCCAGCTCTCCCGGGACAGGGGAAGGCTACACCTTC. Translated, it gives CASSPGTGEGYTF.